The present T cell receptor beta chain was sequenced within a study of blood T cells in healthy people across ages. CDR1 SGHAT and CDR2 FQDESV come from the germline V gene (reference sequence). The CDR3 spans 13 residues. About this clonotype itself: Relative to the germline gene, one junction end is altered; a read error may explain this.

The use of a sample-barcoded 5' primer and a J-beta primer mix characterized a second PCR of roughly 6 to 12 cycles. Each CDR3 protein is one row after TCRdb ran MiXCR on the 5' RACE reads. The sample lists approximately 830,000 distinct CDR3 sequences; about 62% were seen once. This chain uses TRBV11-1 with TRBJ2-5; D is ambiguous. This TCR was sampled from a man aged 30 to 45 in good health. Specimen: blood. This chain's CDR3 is CANSRGRQETQYF. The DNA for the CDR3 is TGTGCCAACAGCCGAGGTAGACAAGAGACCCAGTACTTC.